This entry lists 10 T cell receptor beta chains sequenced from one sample in a study of shared clonotypes between healthy human individuals. Clones were read by immunoSEQ multiplex PCR, and TCRdb kept only the in-frame ones, dropping some. The sample holds roughly 640,000 clones; approximately 97% are singletons and the top ten take around 0.057%. Sequences were obtained from naive CD4+ T cells sorted from blood. Regarding subset: CD45RA+ positively selected. The receptor set was obtained from a young woman in good health.

V usage is TRBV5-1 and J usage is TRBJ2-1; TRBD1 or TRBD2 may be the D gene (5 bases each). The V end lost 4 bases, the J end lost 8 bases, and 19 bases lay between the germline ends. Per the germline V gene, CDR1 is SGHRS and CDR2 is YFSETQ. The CDR3 length is 15 residues. CDR3 sequence (DNA): TGCGCCAGCAGCCCCCGGGACCCGCGTGGGGATGAGCAGTTCTTC. As protein: CASSPRDPRGDEQFF.

The rearrangement joins TRBV21-1 to TRBJ2-3; the table's D call, TRBD1, has no DNA check behind it. TRBV21-1 is marked as a pseudogene. The CDR3 contains 14 residues. The CDR3 is CASQGQGRTDTQYF. The CDR3 nucleotides are TGTGCCAGCCAGGGACAGGGCCGCACAGATACGCAGTATTTT.

This clone showed up just once. V is TRBV28 and J is TRBJ2-7, with D perhaps TRBD2 (5 bases). The CDR3 runs to 15 residues. With 4 bases removed from V and 0 bases from J, the gap between germline ends came to 13 bases. Germline CDR1 and CDR2: MDHEN and SYDVKM. This CDR3 reads CASSSPRGHSYEQYF. The DNA for the CDR3 is TGTGCCAGCAGTTCCCCCCGGGGTCACTCCTACGAGCAGTACTTC.

This chain uses TRBV28 with TRBJ2-1; D is uncertain. The CDR3 is 14 residues long. V lost 2 bases and J lost 5, with 10 bases in between. Looked up from germline, CDR1 is MDHEN and CDR2 is SYDVKM. The CDR3 DNA sequence: TGTGCCAGCAGTTTACCCCAGGTAGACAATGAGCAGTTCTTC. Translating it yields CASSLPQVDNEQFF. Combining the CDR3 with reference TRBV28 and TRBJ2-1 gives the whole variable domain DVKVTQSSRYLVKRTGEKVFLECVQDMDHENMFWYRQDPGLGLRLIYFSYDVKMKEKGDIPEGYSVSREKKERFSLILESASTNQTSMYLCASSLPQVDNEQFFGPGTRLTVL.

This clone has just one count. This chain links TRBV11-2 with TRBJ2-1; D is perhaps TRBD2 (6 bases). The CDR3 has 13 amino acids. V gave up 7 bases and J gave up 3 bases, with 10 bases separating them. CDR1 SGHAT and CDR2 FQNNGV come from the germline V gene. CDR3 in DNA: TGTGCCAGCATCGGGGAGGTCTACAATGAGCAGTTCTTC. It translates to CASIGEVYNEQFF. Using reference TRBV11-2 and TRBJ2-1 for the parts outside the CDR3, the full variable domain is EAGVAQSPRYKIIEKRQSVAFWCNPISGHATLYWYQQILGQGPKLLIQFQNNGVVDDSQLPKDRFSAERLKGVDSTLKIQPAKLEDSAVYLCASIGEVYNEQFFGPGTRLTVL.

The chain recombines TRBV28 with TRBJ1-5, with D perhaps TRBD1 (5 bases). V was pared by 3 bases and J by 0 bases, with 12 bases between. Germline V gives CDR1 MDHEN, CDR2 SYDVKM. CDR3 length: 16 residues. The CDR3 region is CASSFATADSNQPQHF. The CDR3 DNA follows: TGTGCCAGCAGTTTCGCGACAGCAGATAGCAATCAGCCCCAGCATTTT.

The chain combines TRBV7-9 with TRBJ2-5; 8 bases are a match to TRBD1. Germline lookup yields CDR1 SEHNR and CDR2 FQNEAQ (reference sequence). Germline trimming cut 4 bases from V and 1 base from J; bases unmatched to any gene: 8. CDR3 length equals 16 residues. The CDR3 DNA follows: TGTGCCAGCAGCTCAGCGGACAGGGCCGTCCAAGAGACCCAGTACTTC. Translation gives CASSSADRAVQETQYF.

The rearrangement uses TRBV19 and TRBJ2-7; D might be TRBD1 (6 bases). The V and J ends lost 4 bases and 0 bases respectively, with 10 bases between them. The CDR3 consists of 14 residues. Germline loops: CDR1 LNHDA, CDR2 SQIVND (reference sequence). CDR3 amino acids: CASSSTGYSYEQYF. CDR3 bases: TGTGCCAGTAGTAGCACAGGGTACTCCTACGAGCAGTACTTC.

This sequence joins TRBV28 and TRBJ1-2, with TRBD1 identical over 8 bases. There are 14 residues in the CDR3. Germline V gene lookup returns CDR1 MDHEN and CDR2 SYDVKM. Trimming removed 6 bases from V and 7 bases from J; junction bases left unmatched: 10. The CDR3: CASRWDQGAGGYTF. Written as DNA, the CDR3 is TGTGCCAGCAGGTGGGACCAGGGGGCCGGTGGCTACACCTTC.

Only one count was recorded for this clone. This chain uses TRBV7-9 with TRBJ2-1; D perhaps matches TRBD1 (5 bases). The CDR3 length is 15 residues. The germline V gene encodes CDR1 SEHNR and CDR2 FQNEAQ (reference sequence). V was shortened by 3 bases and J by 2 bases, with 11 bases between the two germline ends. In nucleotides, the CDR3 is TGTGCCAGCAGCTTTGTTCAGGGTCCCTACAATGAGCAGTTCTTC. Amino acids: CASSFVQGPYNEQFF.